This section outlines one TCR beta chain sequence together with its context. Its antigen is undetermined. A junction end diverges from the germline sequence, so it may reflect a read error. The data were produced by immunoSEQ multiplex PCR, yet TCRdb's version contains in-frame clones alone and is incomplete. The repertoire holds 40,000 or so clones, with 84% as singletons. Time point denoted: week 11, during vaccination. The study gave 300 ug of mutant IDH1 20-mer peptide per vaccine dose, with topical imiquimod. These data originate in a study of a mutant IDH1 vaccine in newly diagnosed glioma. Study-level information: Vaccination followed radiotherapy alone by 4-6 weeks, or accompanied temozolomide cycles.

The CDR3 has 16 residues. Germline V gives CDR1 SEHNR, CDR2 FQNEAQ (reference sequence). The TCR originated in a man in his forties or fifties with glioma. The sample in question was PBMCs, obtained from a glioma patient whose treatment included an IDH1 peptide vaccine. The V gene is TRBV7-9, the J gene TRBJ1-1, with 7 bases aligning to TRBD1. The chain's CDR3 is CAGSGQASGLNTEAFF. In nucleotides, the CDR3 is TGTGCCGGCAGCGGACAGGCAAGTGGATTGAACACTGAAGCTTTCTTT.